The rows below give T cell receptor beta chains drawn from one sample of a study of T cells in Graves' hyperthyroidism and ophthalmopathy. Using its own MiXCR run on the multiplex PCR reads, TCRdb lists one record per CDR3 protein. Of about 400,000 distinct CDR3 sequences listed, more than 12% were seen once; the top ten hold around 28%. Sequenced: blood. Receptors were obtained from a man between 45 and 60 years old with Graves' ophthalmopathy. Both conserved end residues are trimmed from each CDR3. Fields, in order: CDR3 protein, V gene.

ASSIQKLEGGGYT,TRBV7-9
AISSIAAETQY,TRBV10-3
ASSDVRDSPLH,TRBV28
ASSLDGDYEKLF,TRBV5-1
ASSLWGQGTDTQY,TRBV5-1
ASSLVSGQKGYGYT,TRBV7-8
ASSGGSGVPNEQF,TRBV2
ASSRTGAGFRTEAF,TRBV19
ASRGASPGETQY,TRBV27
AIKGGPNFAAF,TRBV10-3
ASSVTSGRTPYNEQF,TRBV5-1
ASSRRSGKETQY,TRBV6-1
SVEDPLTGTPSYNEQF,TRBV29-1
ASSQDRLAGRETQY,TRBV4-1
ASGAGAMNTGELF,TRBV4-1
STSGAGPSYEQY,TRBV29-1
ASSAVTGGETQY,TRBV6-1
ASRRRTSGNTGELF,TRBV28
ASSLVRSGRAYEQY,TRBV7-4
SAMGRLGKNIQY,TRBV20-1
ASSLQLEGGELF,TRBV7-8
ASSPEGISNQPQH,TRBV18
ASSSNSPSTDTQY,TRBV5-1
ASSSMTTGTDTQY,TRBV5-5
ASRAGDRGLQPQH,TRBV28
ASSLVSLSVTDTQY,TRBV7-2
ASSLVENQETQY,TRBV7-8
ASSQVEGSEQF,TRBV3-1
ASSNSGKVSDEQF,TRBV19
ATSDSSGTGRINEQF,TRBV24-1
SVISVGTGGNTIY,TRBV29-1
ASSVAFNGGGQETQY,TRBV9
ASSSTKRPY,TRBV27
ASSQVQQKYGYT,TRBV14
ASSPGQFGLARRYEQY,TRBV27
ASTTTGVGETQY,TRBV11-2
ASSSGLDYNEQF,TRBV5-1
ASSQGTAGALQVQF,TRBV28
ASSLTRTIYEQY,TRBV11-1
ASSRLVGSLNTEAF,TRBV6-1